This T cell receptor beta chain is from a study of blood T cell repertoires in COVID-19. Generated by immunoSEQ multiplex PCR, the TCRdb table keeps only in-frame clones and is missing some. This table holds roughly 250,000 clones, around 88% found once. V lost 3 bases and J 3 bases, leaving 13 bases between the germline ends. The CDR3 consists of 15 residues. Germline V gene lookup returns CDR1 SGDLS and CDR2 YYNGEE. Participant age was about 18 to 89 years, and participants resided in roughly 25 US areas. Cohorts were based on clinical histories the participants reported. This TCR was sampled from a woman aged 40 to 50 with acute COVID-19. The chain links TRBV9 to TRBJ1-5; maybe TRBD1 (6 bases). Sequencing was carried out using PBMCs or T cells enriched from blood (not recorded which). CDR3 loop: CASSAIQGDNQPQHF. The CDR3 DNA sequence: TGTGCCAGCAGCGCAATACAGGGAGACAATCAGCCCCAGCATTTT.